This TCR beta chain was found in a study of cytomegalovirus exposure and HLA in healthy donors. Germline lookup yields CDR1 SGHRS and CDR2 YFSETQ. Trimming removed 5 bases at V and 2 bases at J, with 24 bases between. The CDR3 consists of 18 residues. It was with 60 Vbeta and 13 Jbeta primers that the PCR ran. The repertoire was sequenced with immunoSEQ multiplex PCR; TCRdb's copy has only in-frame clones and lacks some. This table holds 110,000 to 150,000 clones, roughly 80% found once. Material for sequencing was PBMCs. The clonotype originates from a female donor in good health and CMV-seronegative. V is TRBV5-1 and J is TRBJ2-3, with D tentatively TRBD1 (7 bases). In DNA, the CDR3 is TGCGCCAGCAGTTCGAGTTCTTTTCAGGGGGGTTCCACAGATACGCAGTATTTT. It encodes CASSSSSFQGGSTDTQYF.